A selection of T cell receptor beta chains follows, all from one sample in a study of beta chain features in type 1 diabetes. Measured with immunoSEQ multiplex PCR; TCRdb has only the in-frame clones, and not every one. The sample has 450,000 or so clones; 10% to 12% are singletons. The specimen sequenced was naive CD4+ T cells from blood. The source of these receptors is a woman between 18 and 30 years old in good health. Both conserved end residues are part of each CDR3. Fields, in order: V gene, clone size, J gene, D gene, CDR3 protein, CDR3 DNA. The D gene is left open where the match is weak. The listing skips clone size in some rows; elsewhere it reads once, few, many or a size class.

v_call: TRBV29-1; clone_size: .; j_call: TRBJ2-1; d_call: .; cdr3_aa: CSVLRGLDYNEQFF; cdr3_nt: TGCAGCGTCCTAAGGGGGTTGGACTACAATGAGCAGTTCTTC
v_call: TRBV7-9; clone_size: .; j_call: TRBJ2-1; d_call: TRBD1; cdr3_aa: CASSIPGTGEGEQFF; cdr3_nt: TGTGCCAGCAGTATTCCCGGGACAGGAGAGGGTGAGCAGTTCTTC
v_call: TRBV7-2; clone_size: .; j_call: TRBJ2-5; d_call: .; cdr3_aa: CASSLAGRQETQYF; cdr3_nt: TGTGCCAGCAGCTTAGCTGGCAGGCAAGAGACCCAGTACTTC
v_call: TRBV10-3; clone_size: few; j_call: TRBJ1-1; d_call: .; cdr3_aa: CAIRTAGNTEAFF; cdr3_nt: TGTGCCATCAGGACCGCAGGGAACACTGAAGCTTTCTTT
v_call: TRBV11-2; clone_size: few; j_call: TRBJ1-2; d_call: .; cdr3_aa: CASSFSESGYTF; cdr3_nt: TGTGCCAGCAGCTTTTCAGAGAGTGGCTACACCTTC
v_call: TRBV7-3; clone_size: few; j_call: TRBJ2-1; d_call: .; cdr3_aa: CASSLGVLNEQFF; cdr3_nt: TGTGCCAGCAGCTTAGGGGTCCTCAATGAGCAGTTCTTC
v_call: TRBV14; clone_size: .; j_call: TRBJ1-5; d_call: .; cdr3_aa: CASSQSSHQPQHF; cdr3_nt: TGTGCCAGCAGCCAGTCCTCACATCAGCCCCAGCATTTT
v_call: TRBV6-5; clone_size: .; j_call: TRBJ1-4; d_call: .; cdr3_aa: CASSGTATNEKLFF; cdr3_nt: TGTGCCAGCAGCGGGACTGCAACTAATGAAAAACTGTTTTTT
v_call: TRBV7-2; clone_size: .; j_call: TRBJ2-1; d_call: .; cdr3_aa: CASRSTGKSSYNEQFF; cdr3_nt: TGTGCCAGCAGATCTACAGGGAAAAGCTCCTACAATGAGCAGTTCTTC
v_call: TRBV9; clone_size: few; j_call: TRBJ2-1; d_call: .; cdr3_aa: CASSARTGLGEQFF; cdr3_nt: TGTGCCAGCAGCGCAAGAACAGGGTTAGGTGAGCAGTTCTTC
v_call: TRBV7-2; clone_size: .; j_call: TRBJ2-7; d_call: .; cdr3_aa: CASSLAPTGTYEQYF; cdr3_nt: TGTGCCAGCAGCTTGGCCCCGACAGGCACCTACGAGCAGTACTTC
v_call: TRBV6-5; clone_size: few; j_call: TRBJ1-5; d_call: .; cdr3_aa: CASSYSKAQPQHF; cdr3_nt: TGTGCCAGCAGTTACTCGAAAGCTCAGCCCCAGCATTTT
v_call: TRBV29-1; clone_size: .; j_call: TRBJ1-2; d_call: TRBD1; cdr3_aa: CSGVTGGPYGYTF; cdr3_nt: TGCAGCGGCGTTACAGGGGGTCCCTATGGCTACACCTTC
v_call: TRBV18; clone_size: .; j_call: TRBJ1-2; d_call: .; cdr3_aa: CASSPAGPRRGSTF; cdr3_nt: TGTGCCAGCTCACCCGCCGGGCCCCGAAGGGGCTCCACCTTC
v_call: TRBV25-1; clone_size: few; j_call: TRBJ2-1; d_call: TRBD1; cdr3_aa: CASSEQGTALIFF; cdr3_nt: TGTGCCAGCAGTGAACAAGGGACAGCCTTAATCTTCTTC
v_call: TRBV5-4; clone_size: .; j_call: TRBJ1-1; d_call: .; cdr3_aa: CASSLMGGRDTEAFF; cdr3_nt: TGTGCCAGCAGCCTGATGGGAGGTCGTGACACTGAAGCTTTCTTT
v_call: TRBV30; clone_size: many; j_call: TRBJ2-7; d_call: .; cdr3_aa: CAWSVLRRYEQYF; cdr3_nt: TGTGCCTGGAGCGTTCTCCGAAGGTACGAGCAGTACTTC
v_call: TRBV30; clone_size: .; j_call: TRBJ2-1; d_call: TRBD2; cdr3_aa: CAWSKDRTSSSYNEQFF; cdr3_nt: TGTGCCTGGAGTAAAGATCGGACTAGTAGCTCCTACAATGAGCAGTTCTTC
v_call: TRBV10-3; clone_size: few; j_call: TRBJ1-3; d_call: TRBD1; cdr3_aa: CASRGQLSSGNTIYF; cdr3_nt: TGTGCCAGCCGGGGACAGCTTAGCTCTGGAAACACCATATATTTT
v_call: TRBV9; clone_size: .; j_call: TRBJ2-5; d_call: .; cdr3_aa: CASSLRDLSFETQYF; cdr3_nt: TGTGCCAGCAGCCTCCGGGACTTGAGTTTCGAGACCCAGTACTTC
v_call: TRBV7-2; clone_size: .; j_call: TRBJ2-3; d_call: .; cdr3_aa: CASSLEASTDTQYF; cdr3_nt: TGTGCCAGCAGCTTAGAGGCCAGCACAGATACGCAGTATTTT
v_call: TRBV7-9; clone_size: few; j_call: TRBJ2-7; d_call: .; cdr3_aa: CASSLTYEQYF; cdr3_nt: TGTGCCAGCAGCCTAACCTACGAGCAGTACTTC
v_call: TRBV4-3; clone_size: few; j_call: TRBJ2-3; d_call: TRBD2; cdr3_aa: CASSQSWVAGADTQYF; cdr3_nt: TGCGCCAGCAGCCAGTCCTGGGTAGCGGGAGCAGATACGCAGTATTTT
v_call: TRBV19; clone_size: few; j_call: TRBJ2-7; d_call: .; cdr3_aa: CASSIYRGNEQYF; cdr3_nt: TGTGCCAGTAGTATTTACCGGGGAAACGAGCAGTACTTC
v_call: TRBV25-1; clone_size: .; j_call: TRBJ2-2; d_call: TRBD2; cdr3_aa: CASSTAGVGELFF; cdr3_nt: TGTGCCAGCAGTACAGCGGGGGTCGGGGAGCTGTTTTTT
v_call: TRBV7-9; clone_size: .; j_call: TRBJ2-5; d_call: .; cdr3_aa: CASSFQTQFGTQYF; cdr3_nt: TGTGCCAGCAGCTTCCAAACCCAATTTGGGACCCAGTACTTC
v_call: TRBV7-9; clone_size: few; j_call: TRBJ1-1; d_call: .; cdr3_aa: CASSLEGREAFF; cdr3_nt: TGTGCCAGCAGCTTAGAGGGGAGAGAAGCTTTCTTT
v_call: TRBV7-2; clone_size: few; j_call: TRBJ2-1; d_call: TRBD2; cdr3_aa: CASSPLAGGYNEQFF; cdr3_nt: TGTGCCAGCAGCCCCCTAGCGGGGGGTTACAATGAGCAGTTCTTC
v_call: TRBV20-1; clone_size: .; j_call: TRBJ2-5; d_call: .; cdr3_aa: CSARYEETQYF; cdr3_nt: TGCAGTGCTAGATATGAAGAGACCCAGTACTTC
v_call: TRBV9; clone_size: .; j_call: TRBJ2-3; d_call: .; cdr3_aa: CASSVSASTDTQYF; cdr3_nt: TGTGCCAGCAGCGTATCAGCGAGCACAGATACGCAGTATTTT
v_call: TRBV4-3; clone_size: .; j_call: TRBJ2-3; d_call: .; cdr3_aa: CASSQETQGAFRGDTQYF; cdr3_nt: TGCGCCAGCAGCCAAGAGACTCAAGGGGCCTTCCGAGGCGATACGCAGTATTTT
v_call: TRBV4-3; clone_size: .; j_call: TRBJ2-6; d_call: .; cdr3_aa: CASSRQYHGANVLTF; cdr3_nt: TGCGCCAGCAGCCGACAGTACCATGGGGCCAACGTCCTGACTTTC
v_call: TRBV2; clone_size: few; j_call: TRBJ2-3; d_call: TRBD1; cdr3_aa: CASSTGTGGTDTQYF; cdr3_nt: TGTGCCAGCAGTACCGGGACAGGAGGGACAGATACGCAGTATTTT
v_call: TRBV29-1; clone_size: .; j_call: TRBJ2-3; d_call: .; cdr3_aa: CSVAVRGAVDTQYF; cdr3_nt: TGCAGCGTTGCCGTAAGGGGGGCAGTGGATACGCAGTATTTT
v_call: TRBV7-2; clone_size: .; j_call: TRBJ2-3; d_call: .; cdr3_aa: CASSSSGSTDTQYF; cdr3_nt: TGTGCCAGCAGCTCCTCAGGGAGCACAGATACGCAGTATTTT
v_call: TRBV7-9; clone_size: .; j_call: TRBJ2-5; d_call: TRBD1; cdr3_aa: CASSFPGTGETQYF; cdr3_nt: TGTGCCAGCAGCTTCCCCGGGACAGGGGAGACCCAGTACTTC
v_call: TRBV28; clone_size: few; j_call: TRBJ2-1; d_call: TRBD1; cdr3_aa: CASRGQGYNEQFF; cdr3_nt: TGTGCCAGCAGGGGACAGGGATACAATGAGCAGTTCTTC
v_call: TRBV2; clone_size: .; j_call: TRBJ2-6; d_call: .; cdr3_aa: CASSVRHSGANVLTF; cdr3_nt: TGTGCCAGCAGTGTGCGCCACTCTGGGGCCAACGTCCTGACTTTC
v_call: TRBV10-3; clone_size: few; j_call: TRBJ2-3; d_call: TRBD2; cdr3_aa: CAISGLAADTQYF; cdr3_nt: TGTGCCATCAGCGGACTAGCGGCAGATACGCAGTATTTT
v_call: TRBV6-6; clone_size: .; j_call: TRBJ2-1; d_call: .; cdr3_aa: CASSYQQLDEQFF; cdr3_nt: TGTGCCAGCAGTTATCAACAGTTGGATGAGCAGTTCTTC
v_call: TRBV7-2; clone_size: .; j_call: TRBJ2-3; d_call: .; cdr3_aa: CASRSSVDTQYF; cdr3_nt: TGTGCCAGCAGGTCTAGCGTAGATACGCAGTATTTT
v_call: TRBV30; clone_size: few; j_call: TRBJ1-4; d_call: .; cdr3_aa: CAWNPGPSNEKLFF; cdr3_nt: TGTGCCTGGAACCCCGGCCCGTCAAACGAAAAACTGTTTTTT
v_call: TRBV9; clone_size: .; j_call: TRBJ2-3; d_call: .; cdr3_aa: CASSVGPTGATDTQYF; cdr3_nt: TGTGCCAGCAGCGTAGGGCCCACGGGGGCGACAGATACGCAGTATTTT
v_call: TRBV28; clone_size: many; j_call: TRBJ2-6; d_call: .; cdr3_aa: CASSLRGAGANVLTF; cdr3_nt: TGTGCCAGCAGCCTCAGGGGCGCTGGGGCCAACGTCCTGACTTTC
v_call: TRBV29-1; clone_size: few; j_call: TRBJ1-1; d_call: .; cdr3_aa: CSVFDLRQDRLEAFF; cdr3_nt: TGCAGCGTTTTTGATTTGAGACAGGATCGGCTTGAAGCTTTCTTT
v_call: TRBV7-9; clone_size: few; j_call: TRBJ1-1; d_call: .; cdr3_aa: CASSSTGSPSREAFF; cdr3_nt: TGTGCCAGCAGCTCCACTGGCAGCCCCAGTCGCGAAGCTTTCTTT
v_call: TRBV28; clone_size: few; j_call: TRBJ2-5; d_call: TRBD2; cdr3_aa: CASSLAGGLKETQYF; cdr3_nt: TGTGCCAGCAGTTTGGCGGGGGGGCTGAAAGAGACCCAGTACTTC
v_call: TRBV7-2; clone_size: .; j_call: TRBJ2-1; d_call: .; cdr3_aa: CASRDGGPLRTNEQFF; cdr3_nt: TGTGCCAGCAGGGACGGGGGGCCACTACGAACTAATGAGCAGTTCTTC
v_call: TRBV30; clone_size: many; j_call: TRBJ2-5; d_call: .; cdr3_aa: CAFDRGPGQETQYF; cdr3_nt: TGTGCCTTCGACCGGGGTCCGGGGCAGGAGACCCAGTACTTC
v_call: TRBV4-1; clone_size: .; j_call: TRBJ1-6; d_call: .; cdr3_aa: CASSLYRGVSSYNSPLHF; cdr3_nt: TGCGCCAGCAGCCTCTACCGCGGTGTTAGCTCCTATAATTCACCCCTCCACTTT